These 21 T cell receptor beta chains originate from one sample sequenced in a study of cytomegalovirus exposure and HLA in healthy donors. In the PCR, 60 Vbeta and 13 Jbeta primers were used. Profiled with immunoSEQ multiplex PCR; TCRdb holds only in-frame clones, not every one. The sample consists of fewer than 140,000 clones, roughly 82% of them appearing once. The source material was PBMCs. These receptors originate from a woman between 45 and 60 years old in good health and CMV-seropositive.

This clone has a single count. The gene calls are TRBV14 and TRBJ1-2; D is perhaps TRBD1 (6 bases). CDR3 size: 13 residues. Germline V gene sequence: CDR1 SGHDN, CDR2 FVKESK. V lost 2 bases and J 7 bases, leaving 11 bases between the germline ends. CDR3 residues: CASSQFRDTGYTF. The DNA for the CDR3 is TGTGCCAGCAGCCAATTCCGGGACACTGGCTACACCTTC.

The chain combines TRBV7-2 with TRBJ2-5; the match to TRBD1 covers 10 bases. The CDR3 loop spans 16 amino acids. V lost 6 bases to trimming and J lost 0 bases; unmatched junction nucleotides: 7. Per germline, CDR1 SGHTA and CDR2 FQGNSA. The DNA for the CDR3 is TGTGCCAGCAGGACAGGGGGCTCCCTCTACCAAGAGACCCAGTACTTC. Translating it yields CASRTGGSLYQETQYF.

V usage is TRBV28 and J usage is TRBJ1-2; D unclear. Trimming pared 1 base from V and 8 bases from J, leaving 17 bases between. Germline V gene lookup returns CDR1 MDHEN and CDR2 SYDVKM. The CDR3 runs 15 residues. This CDR3 reads CASSLLTPQVEGYTF. In nucleotides, the CDR3 is TGTGCCAGCAGTTTATTAACCCCCCAGGTCGAGGGCTACACCTTC.

V gene TRBV5-4 combines with J gene TRBJ2-1; 8 bases align to TRBD1. Looked up from germline, CDR1 is SGHNT and CDR2 is YYREEE (reference sequence). The CDR3 covers 13 residues. With V trimmed by 4 bases and J by 5 bases, 2 bases remained unmatched. The CDR3 DNA follows: TGTGCCAGCAGCCCGGACAGGGACAATGAGCAGTTCTTC. Amino acid sequence: CASSPDRDNEQFF.

Comments on this clone: A junction end diverges from the germline sequence, so it may reflect a read error. V usage is TRBV7-9 and J usage is TRBJ1-4, with 8 bases fitting TRBD1. Germline CDR1 SEHNR, CDR2 FQNEAQ (reference sequence). The length of the CDR3 is 16 residues. The CDR3 nucleotides read TGTTCCAGCAGCTCGTTGCCCGGACAGGGAGATGAAAAACTGTTTTTT. It translates to CSSSSLPGQGDEKLFF.

This chain links TRBV11-2 with TRBJ1-1, with a tentative D call TRBD1 (6 bases). Trimming pared 3 bases from V and 3 bases from J, leaving 8 bases between. The CDR3 runs to 13 residues. Germline values: CDR1 SGHAT, CDR2 FQNNGV. The CDR3 region has the DNA TGTGCCAGCAGCTTTGGGGGCTACACTGAAGCTTTCTTT. This gives the protein CASSFGGYTEAFF.

CDR3 residues: CASSYSRVSGANVLTF. In DNA, the CDR3 is TGTGCCAGCAGTTACTCCCGGGTCTCTGGGGCCAACGTCCTGACTTTC. The chain uses TRBV6-5 and TRBJ2-6; D unresolved. CDR3 length: 16 residues. V lost 0 bases and J 0 bases, leaving 6 bases between the germline ends. Germline loops: CDR1 MNHEY, CDR2 SVGAGI.

This clone was found a few times. The rearrangement joins TRBV29-1 to TRBJ2-2, with TRBD1 matching 9 bases. Unmatched junction bases numbered 15, after V lost 7 bases and J lost 0 bases. The germline V gene encodes CDR1 SQVTM and CDR2 ANQGSEA. This CDR3 comprises 18 residues. In nucleotides, the CDR3 is TGCAGCGCAGGGGGGGACAGGGTATCTGTTACGAACACCGGGGAGCTGTTTTTT. Translation gives CSAGGDRVSVTNTGELFF.

Concerning this clone itself: Sequence at one end of the junction differs from germline and may be a read error. This chain links TRBV7-8 with TRBJ1-2; a possible D gene is TRBD1 (6 bases). The CDR3 totals 15 residues. Germline V gene sequence: CDR1 SGHVS, CDR2 FQNEAQ. Here the CDR3 reads CASSLVRGANYGYTF. Here the CDR3 DNA reads TGTGCCAGCAGCTTAGTCCGGGGGGCTAATTATGGCTACACCTTC.

The rearrangement joins TRBV19 to TRBJ2-1; 8 nucleotides align to TRBD2. Germline CDR1 LNHDA, CDR2 SQIVND (reference sequence). The junction had 7 bases not matched to a gene; V was cut back by 7 bases and J by 2 bases. This CDR3 is built from 15 residues. CDR3 amino acids: CASNSRGGTYNEQFF. The DNA for the CDR3 is TGTGCCAGTAATTCCCGGGGGGGAACCTACAATGAGCAGTTCTTC.

This clone is a singleton in its sample. The gene calls are TRBV5-8 and TRBJ2-3, with D perhaps matching TRBD2 (7 bases). V lost 0 bases, J lost 3 bases, and 17 bases lay in between. CDR1 is SGHTS and CDR2 is YDEGEE in the germline V gene. The CDR3 length is 17 residues. The CDR3 nucleotides are TGTGCCAGCAGCTTGGGGGTGATGGGGGGGCCGACAGATACGCAGTATTTT. As protein: CASSLGVMGGPTDTQYF.

The gene calls are TRBV4-1 and TRBJ1-1, with a possible D match to TRBD1 (6 bases). V was shortened by 2 bases and J by 1 base, with 14 bases between the two germline ends. This CDR3 contains 16 residues. Germline CDR1 reads MGHRA; CDR2 reads YSYEKL. The CDR3 DNA sequence: TGCGCCAGCAGCCAACACATACAGGGACCGAACACTGAAGCTTTCTTT. As protein: CASSQHIQGPNTEAFF.

This rearrangement joins TRBV4-2 to TRBJ1-2, with 9 nucleotides matching TRBD1. CDR1 LGHNA and CDR2 YNFKEQ come from the germline V gene. Trimming took 4 bases from V and 4 from J; bases not matched to a gene: 4. This CDR3 has 14 amino acids. CDR3 sequence (DNA): TGTGCCAGCAGCCGGGACAGGGATGCCTATGGCTACACCTTC. Encoded protein: CASSRDRDAYGYTF.

The gene calls are TRBV21-1 and TRBJ2-3; TRBD2 reflects the table's D call only, with no check against the DNA. TRBV21-1 is a pseudogene locus. The CDR3 extends over 15 amino acids. CDR3 sequence reads: CASSKALWETDTQYF. CDR3 in DNA: TGTGCCAGCAGCAAAGCGCTTTGGGAGACAGATACGCAGTATTTT.

V gene TRBV4-2 combines with J gene TRBJ1-4; D is undetermined. The CDR3 runs to 15 residues. Looked up from germline, CDR1 is LGHNA and CDR2 is YNFKEQ. Trimming took off 0 bases at V and 11 bases at J, with 16 bases between the two ends. CDR3 residues: CASSQDPPGSSKLFF. The CDR3 region has the DNA TGTGCCAGCAGCCAAGATCCTCCGGGGTCTAGCAAACTGTTTTTT.

This clone was seen more than once but under ten times. This sequence joins TRBV5-1 and TRBJ2-5; D gene ambiguous. Germline values: CDR1 SGHRS, CDR2 YFSETQ. The V gene lost 4 bases and the J gene lost 6 bases, with 16 bases spanning the gap. The CDR3 extends over 14 amino acids. The CDR3 DNA is TGCGCCAGCAGCCCCGTTTTAGGAGAACAGACCCAGTACTTC. Translated: CASSPVLGEQTQYF.

The gene calls are TRBV19 and TRBJ2-7; TRBD2 matches 14 bases. The V and J ends lost 8 bases and 6 bases, in that order; junction bases with no gene match: 6. Germline V gene data show CDR1 as LNHDA and CDR2 as SQIVND (reference sequence). The CDR3 loop spans 14 amino acids. CDR3 sequence reads: CASGTSGGFREQYF. The DNA of the CDR3 is TGTGCCAGTGGGACTAGCGGGGGATTTCGCGAGCAGTACTTC.

The V and J genes are TRBV14 and TRBJ2-5; D unresolved. Trimming took 6 bases from V and 1 from J, leaving 12 bases between them. The CDR3 has 14 amino acids. Germline V gene data show CDR1 as SGHDN and CDR2 as FVKESK. CDR3 DNA: TGTGCCAGCAGTCGAGCCGACTTCCAAGAGACCCAGTACTTC. It translates to CASSRADFQETQYF. Supplemented by reference TRBV14 and TRBJ2-5, the full variable domain reads EAGVTQFPSHSVIEKGQTVTLRCDPISGHDNLYWYRRVMGKEIKFLLHFVKESKQDESGMPNNRFLAERTGGTYSTLKVQPAELEDSGVYFCASSRADFQETQYFGPGTRLLVL.

CDR3 residues: CASSPGTPDTQYF. The CDR3 DNA reads as TGTGCCAGCAGCCCGGGGACTCCAGATACGCAGTATTTT. The chain joins TRBV7-7 to TRBJ2-3, with a possible D match to TRBD2 (6 bases). Germline V gene lookup returns CDR1 SSHAT and CDR2 FNYEAQ (reference sequence). This CDR3 contains 13 residues. Trimming left V 5 bases short and J 4 bases short, with 10 bases between.

The rearrangement joins TRBV9 to TRBJ1-3; D is possibly TRBD1 (5 bases). From germline, CDR1 is SGDLS and CDR2 YYNGEE. The V and J ends lost 1 base and 0 bases respectively, with 20 bases between them. The CDR3 totals 19 residues. In DNA form, the CDR3 reads TGTGCCAGCAGCGTATTTGGAGGGGAGGGAGGAGTCTCTGGAAACACCATATATTTT. It specifies CASSVFGGEGGVSGNTIYF.

This clone has only one observation. This rearrangement joins TRBV7-2 to TRBJ2-3, with 7 positions matching TRBD2. The CDR3 runs 15 residues. Germline V gene lookup returns CDR1 SGHTA and CDR2 FQGNSA. Trimming at V came to 5 bases and at J to 0 bases, leaving 5 bases not matched to a gene. CDR3 coding DNA: TGTGCCAGCAGCCGCCCGCGGGGGAGCACAGATACGCAGTATTTT. Its translation: CASSRPRGSTDTQYF.